This T cell receptor (beta chain) was sequenced during a study of T and B cells in COVID-19 patients. Study-wide context: Blood was sampled from COVID-19 patients who were either actively infected or recovered.

For this clonotype: Its antigen is undetermined.

Each TRB amplification used roughly 220-550 ng of genomic DNA from blood. TRB rearrangements were amplified by multiplex PCR with BIOMED2 TRB-A/B primers. TCRdb ran MiXCR on the multiplex PCR reads and lists one entry per CDR3 protein. Among fewer than 8,500 distinct CDR3 sequences, 20% to 25% were seen once, and the ten largest hold more than 3.5%. Study-level points and caveats: The recovered cohort had approximately 2,000 exclusive TCR clusters, including around 31 low generation probability clusters. No sequencing was yet done of CD4+, regulatory or CD8+ subsets, or of SARS-CoV-2-responsive or tetramer+ sorted cells.

The receptor comes from a human donor who had recovered from COVID-19. Sequences were obtained from blood.

This chain's CDR3 is CASSPSLGQGAFRDTEAFF. The DNA of the CDR3 is TGTGCCAGCAGCCCCAGCTTGGGACAGGGGGCGTTTAGGGACACTGAAGCTTTCTTT. The chain joins TRBV12-3 or TRBV12-4 to TRBJ1-1; 12 nucleotides agree with TRBD1. Unmatched junction bases numbered 17, after V lost 6 bases and J lost 3 bases. The CDR3 is 19 amino acids.